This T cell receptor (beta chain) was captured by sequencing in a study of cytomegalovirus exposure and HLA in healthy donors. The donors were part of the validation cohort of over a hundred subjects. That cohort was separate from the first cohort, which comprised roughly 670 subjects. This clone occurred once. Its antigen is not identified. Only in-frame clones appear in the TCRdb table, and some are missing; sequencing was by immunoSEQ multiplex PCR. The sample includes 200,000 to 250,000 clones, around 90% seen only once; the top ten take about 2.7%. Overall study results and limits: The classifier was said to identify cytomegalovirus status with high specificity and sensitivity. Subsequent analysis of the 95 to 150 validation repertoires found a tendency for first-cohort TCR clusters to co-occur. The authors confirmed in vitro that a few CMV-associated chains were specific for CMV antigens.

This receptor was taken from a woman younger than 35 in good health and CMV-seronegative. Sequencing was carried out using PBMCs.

In DNA form, the CDR3 reads TGCGCCAGCAGCTACACCCAGGGTCTTTATGGCTACACCTTC. Its translation is CASSYTQGLYGYTF. The J gene is TRBJ1-2, the V gene TRBV5-1; tentative D call: TRBD1 (5 bases). The CDR3 loop spans 14 amino acids. Germline CDR1 is SGHRS and CDR2 is YFSETQ. Trimming stripped 3 bases from V and 5 bases from J, with 14 bases between.